This is a list of T cell receptor beta chains from one sample in a study of T cells in Graves' hyperthyroidism and ophthalmopathy. Each CDR3 protein is one row after TCRdb ran MiXCR on the multiplex PCR reads. The top ten hold around 8% of the sample, which has over 650,000 distinct CDR3 sequences, around 15% seen once. The specimen sequenced was blood. These TCRs come from a man aged 18 to 30 with Graves' hyperthyroidism. CDR3s include the opening cysteine and the closing phenylalanine or tryptophan. Fields, in order: CDR3 DNA, CDR3 protein, clone size, D gene, J gene, V gene. D genes are given only for firm matches. Part of the rows lack a size; the others show once, few, many or a class for expanded clones.

cdr3_nt: TGTGCCAGCAGTGAAGCGGGACAGGGTTCCTACGAGCAGTACTTC
cdr3_aa: CASSEAGQGSYEQYF
clone_size: few
d_call: TRBD1
j_call: TRBJ2-7
v_call: TRBV25-1

cdr3_nt: TGTGCCAGCAGCCAGGAGGTCTTTGGGGGGCAAACGGAGACCCAGTACTTC
cdr3_aa: CASSQEVFGGQTETQYF
clone_size: many
d_call: .
j_call: TRBJ2-5
v_call: TRBV11-2

cdr3_nt: TGTGCCAGCAGTACCCCTCTCGCTACATCTACCAAAAGCTCCTACGAGCAGTACTTC
cdr3_aa: CASSTPLATSTKSSYEQYF
clone_size: .
d_call: .
j_call: TRBJ2-7
v_call: TRBV28

cdr3_nt: TGTGCCAGCAGCGGCCGGGACAGCACCGGGGAGCTGTTTTTT
cdr3_aa: CASSGRDSTGELFF
clone_size: .
d_call: TRBD1
j_call: TRBJ2-2
v_call: TRBV9

cdr3_nt: TGTGCTAGTGGTTTGGTACAAGGGACTAGCTACGAGCAGTACTTC
cdr3_aa: CASGLVQGTSYEQYF
clone_size: many
d_call: TRBD2
j_call: TRBJ2-7
v_call: TRBV12-5

cdr3_nt: TGTGCCAGCAGCCAAGTTTCGGTCCAAGAAGCTTTCTTT
cdr3_aa: CASSQVSVQEAFF
clone_size: few
d_call: .
j_call: TRBJ1-1
v_call: TRBV14

cdr3_nt: TGTGCCTCAGGTCCGGGACAGCCGTCCGAAAAACTGTTTTTT
cdr3_aa: CASGPGQPSEKLFF
clone_size: .
d_call: TRBD1
j_call: TRBJ1-4
v_call: TRBV30

cdr3_nt: TGTGCCAGCAGGGGACAGGGGGCTCTGGAGACCCAGTACTTC
cdr3_aa: CASRGQGALETQYF
clone_size: .
d_call: TRBD1
j_call: TRBJ2-5
v_call: TRBV6-1

cdr3_nt: TGTGCCAGCAGTTATACTAGCGGCCTTCCCCCCTACGAGCAGTACTTC
cdr3_aa: CASSYTSGLPPYEQYF
clone_size: .
d_call: TRBD2
j_call: TRBJ2-7
v_call: TRBV6-2/TRBV6-3

cdr3_nt: TGTGCCTGGAGTCTGGGAGGAGTGAACACTGAAGCTTTCTTT
cdr3_aa: CAWSLGGVNTEAFF
clone_size: many
d_call: .
j_call: TRBJ1-1
v_call: TRBV30

cdr3_nt: TGTGCCAGCAGTTTAATTGGGGGGCGAGGGACTGAAGCTTTCTTT
cdr3_aa: CASSLIGGRGTEAFF
clone_size: .
d_call: .
j_call: TRBJ1-1
v_call: TRBV12-3/TRBV12-4

cdr3_nt: TGTGCCAGCAACCCCCTAACTAGCGGGCCCTCCCACGATACGCAGTATTTT
cdr3_aa: CASNPLTSGPSHDTQYF
clone_size: .
d_call: TRBD2
j_call: TRBJ2-3
v_call: TRBV7-9

cdr3_nt: TGTGCCAGTAGTATGCCCGGACTGAACAATGAGCAGTTCTTC
cdr3_aa: CASSMPGLNNEQFF
clone_size: .
d_call: .
j_call: TRBJ2-1
v_call: TRBV19

cdr3_nt: TGTGCCAGCAGTCCAACTATAGCGGGAGGGCCGGATACGCAGTATTTT
cdr3_aa: CASSPTIAGGPDTQYF
clone_size: few
d_call: TRBD2
j_call: TRBJ2-3
v_call: TRBV28

cdr3_nt: TGTGCCAGCAGTCAATCTAACAGGGCGAAGTACCAAGAGACCCAGTACTTC
cdr3_aa: CASSQSNRAKYQETQYF
clone_size: few
d_call: .
j_call: TRBJ2-5
v_call: TRBV6-1

cdr3_nt: TGCAGTGCTAGAGCTTGGGACAGCAATAATTCACCCCTCCACTTT
cdr3_aa: CSARAWDSNNSPLHF
clone_size: few
d_call: TRBD1
j_call: TRBJ1-6
v_call: TRBV20-1

cdr3_nt: TGCAGCGTCCAACTAGCGGGAATGGAAGAGACCCAGTACTTC
cdr3_aa: CSVQLAGMEETQYF
clone_size: .
d_call: TRBD2
j_call: TRBJ2-5
v_call: TRBV29-1

cdr3_nt: TGTGCCAGCAGCCCCCCCCGACTAGACCGGAGCACAGATACGCAGTATTTT
cdr3_aa: CASSPPRLDRSTDTQYF
clone_size: .
d_call: .
j_call: TRBJ2-3
v_call: TRBV13

cdr3_nt: TGCGCCAGCAGCTTACAGGGTATAACTTTCTTT
cdr3_aa: CASSLQGITFF
clone_size: few
d_call: .
j_call: TRBJ1-1
v_call: TRBV5-1

cdr3_nt: TGTGCCAGCAGTTTAGTAACAGGGGGCGAAGACTATGGCTACACCTTC
cdr3_aa: CASSLVTGGEDYGYTF
clone_size: many
d_call: TRBD1
j_call: TRBJ1-2
v_call: TRBV28

cdr3_nt: TGTGCCAGCAGCTTAGGGTCAGGGGGCATAGACAATGAGCAGTTCTTC
cdr3_aa: CASSLGSGGIDNEQFF
clone_size: few
d_call: TRBD1
j_call: TRBJ2-1
v_call: TRBV11-3

cdr3_nt: TGTGCCAGCTCACCGTCGGGACACCGGAACACTGAAGCTTTCTTT
cdr3_aa: CASSPSGHRNTEAFF
clone_size: .
d_call: .
j_call: TRBJ1-1
v_call: TRBV18

cdr3_nt: TGCGCCGGCAGCCCAGGACAGGGGGGCTCCTACGAGCAGTACTTC
cdr3_aa: CAGSPGQGGSYEQYF
clone_size: .
d_call: TRBD1
j_call: TRBJ2-7
v_call: TRBV4-1

cdr3_nt: TGCGCCAGCAGCCAAGGCCGAAATGAAAAACTGTTTTTT
cdr3_aa: CASSQGRNEKLFF
clone_size: once
d_call: .
j_call: TRBJ1-4
v_call: TRBV4-1

cdr3_nt: TGTGCCAGTAGCACCGTCGAGGTAGCCAAAAACATTCAGTACTTC
cdr3_aa: CASSTVEVAKNIQYF
clone_size: .
d_call: .
j_call: TRBJ2-4
v_call: TRBV19

cdr3_nt: TGTGCCAGCAGTCCCCGATACAGGGGGGAGACCTACGAGCAGTTCTTC
cdr3_aa: CASSPRYRGETYEQFF
clone_size: .
d_call: TRBD1
j_call: TRBJ2-1
v_call: TRBV28

cdr3_nt: TGTGCCAGCAGCTTTTTCGGACAGGGAAACATTCAGTACTTC
cdr3_aa: CASSFFGQGNIQYF
clone_size: many
d_call: TRBD1
j_call: TRBJ2-4
v_call: TRBV7-2

cdr3_nt: TGTGCCAGCAGTTTCGGTGGGGACACTGGAAACACCATATATTTT
cdr3_aa: CASSFGGDTGNTIYF
clone_size: few
d_call: .
j_call: TRBJ1-3
v_call: TRBV28

cdr3_nt: TGTGCCAGCAGCGTTGGGACAATCACTGAAGCTTTCTTT
cdr3_aa: CASSVGTITEAFF
clone_size: many
d_call: .
j_call: TRBJ1-1
v_call: TRBV7-8

cdr3_nt: TGTGCCAGCAGCTTATGGGACAGGGGAACGGACCGAGGATCAGCAGATACGCAGTATTTT
cdr3_aa: CASSLWDRGTDRGSADTQYF
clone_size: many
d_call: TRBD1
j_call: TRBJ2-3
v_call: TRBV13

cdr3_nt: TGCAGTGCGCCAGTAGCCTTAGCCTACGAGCAGTACTTC
cdr3_aa: CSAPVALAYEQYF
clone_size: .
d_call: .
j_call: TRBJ2-7
v_call: TRBV20-1

cdr3_nt: TGCAGTGTTACAAATAGTCGGGAAGCTTTCTTT
cdr3_aa: CSVTNSREAFF
clone_size: once
d_call: .
j_call: TRBJ1-1
v_call: TRBV20-1

cdr3_nt: TGCAGTGCTAGCGCGGGACATCTGAACACCGGGGAGCTGTTTTTT
cdr3_aa: CSASAGHLNTGELFF
clone_size: .
d_call: .
j_call: TRBJ2-2
v_call: TRBV20-1

cdr3_nt: TGCGCCAGCAGCAGGACAAAGGGGCAGCCCCAGCATTTT
cdr3_aa: CASSRTKGQPQHF
clone_size: .
d_call: .
j_call: TRBJ1-5
v_call: TRBV4-3